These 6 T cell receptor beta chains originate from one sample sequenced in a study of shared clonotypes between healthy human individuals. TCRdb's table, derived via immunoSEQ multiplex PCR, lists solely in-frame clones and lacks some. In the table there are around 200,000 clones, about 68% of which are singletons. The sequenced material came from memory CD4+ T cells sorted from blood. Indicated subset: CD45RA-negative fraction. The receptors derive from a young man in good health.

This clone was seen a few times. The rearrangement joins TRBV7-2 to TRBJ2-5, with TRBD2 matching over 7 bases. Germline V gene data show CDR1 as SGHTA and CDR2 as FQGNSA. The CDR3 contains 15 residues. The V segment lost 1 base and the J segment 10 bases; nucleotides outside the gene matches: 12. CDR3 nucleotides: TGTGCCAGCAGCTTAGGGGTTGGACGCGGGGGAAACCAGTACTTC. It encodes CASSLGVGRGGNQYF.

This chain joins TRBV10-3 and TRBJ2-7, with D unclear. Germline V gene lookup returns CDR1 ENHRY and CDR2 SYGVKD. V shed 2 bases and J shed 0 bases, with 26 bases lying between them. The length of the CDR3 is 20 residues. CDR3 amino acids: CAISETRSAWTDFSSYEQYF. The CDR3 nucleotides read TGTGCCATCAGTGAGACAAGATCAGCTTGGACGGATTTTAGCTCCTACGAGCAGTACTTC.

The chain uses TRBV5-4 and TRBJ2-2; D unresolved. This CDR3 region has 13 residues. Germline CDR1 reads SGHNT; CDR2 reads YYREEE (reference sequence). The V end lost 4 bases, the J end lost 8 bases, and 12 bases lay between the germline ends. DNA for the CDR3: TGTGCCAGCAGCCTCCCCGGCTGGGGGGAGCTGTTTTTT. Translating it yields CASSLPGWGELFF.

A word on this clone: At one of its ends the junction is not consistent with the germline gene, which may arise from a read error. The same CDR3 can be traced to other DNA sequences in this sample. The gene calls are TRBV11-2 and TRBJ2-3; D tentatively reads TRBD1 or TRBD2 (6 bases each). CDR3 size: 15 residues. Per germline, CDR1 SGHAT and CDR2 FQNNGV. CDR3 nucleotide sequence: TGTGCCAGTAGCTTAAGGGGGACTAGCACAGATACGCAGTATTTT. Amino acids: CASSLRGTSTDTQYF.

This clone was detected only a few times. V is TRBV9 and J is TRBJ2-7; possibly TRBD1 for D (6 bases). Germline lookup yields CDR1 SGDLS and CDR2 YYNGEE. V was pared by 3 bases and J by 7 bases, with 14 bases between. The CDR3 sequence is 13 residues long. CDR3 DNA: TGTGCCAGCAGCGGATCAACAGGGATGGAGCAGTACTTC. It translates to CASSGSTGMEQYF.

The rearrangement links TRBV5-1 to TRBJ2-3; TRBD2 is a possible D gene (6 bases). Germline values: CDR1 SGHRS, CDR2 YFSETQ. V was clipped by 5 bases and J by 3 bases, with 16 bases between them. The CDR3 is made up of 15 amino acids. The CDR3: CASRHVAGSTDTQYF. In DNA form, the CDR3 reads TGCGCCAGCAGACACGTTGCGGGGAGTACAGATACGCAGTATTTT.